This T cell receptor beta chain appears in the sequencing data of a study of blood T cell repertoires in COVID-19. For the study at large: Samples came from the United States, Italy and Spain, spanning acute and convalescent COVID-19. PBMCs, B-cell-depleted T cells, or T cells provided the cDNA or gDNA that made up the material.

This CDR3 contains 17 residues. Germline values: CDR1 MNHEY, CDR2 SVGEGT. The J segment lost 4 bases and the V segment lost 5 bases, leaving 15 bases of the junction unmatched. Original data processing: Amplifying reference gene primers gave estimates of nucleated cell counts. The table came from immunoSEQ multiplex PCR; TCRdb's copy has only in-frame clones and leaves some out. V, J and clone size derive from that table, while D and trimming were established from the DNA sequence. The data show approximately 160,000 clones, with just over 85% seen just once and 7% held by the top ten. Sequenced: peripheral blood. The clonotype comes from a man in his forties or fifties with active or convalescent COVID-19. The chain joins TRBV6-2 or TRBV6-3 to TRBJ2-3, with TRBD2 matching over 7 bases. The chain's CDR3 is CASSSLIRGGLPDTQYF. The CDR3 DNA follows: TGTGCCAGCAGTAGCCTGATACGGGGAGGGCTGCCAGATACGCAGTATTTT.